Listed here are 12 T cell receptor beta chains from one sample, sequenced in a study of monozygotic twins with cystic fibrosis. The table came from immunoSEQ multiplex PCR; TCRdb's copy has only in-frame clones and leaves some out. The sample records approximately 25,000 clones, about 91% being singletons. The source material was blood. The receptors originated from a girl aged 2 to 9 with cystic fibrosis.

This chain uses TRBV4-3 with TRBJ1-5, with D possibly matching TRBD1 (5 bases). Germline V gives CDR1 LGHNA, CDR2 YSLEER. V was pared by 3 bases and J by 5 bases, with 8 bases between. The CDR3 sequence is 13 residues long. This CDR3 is CASSQGVDQPQHF. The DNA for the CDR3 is TGCGCCAGCAGCCAGGGGGTGGATCAGCCCCAGCATTTT.

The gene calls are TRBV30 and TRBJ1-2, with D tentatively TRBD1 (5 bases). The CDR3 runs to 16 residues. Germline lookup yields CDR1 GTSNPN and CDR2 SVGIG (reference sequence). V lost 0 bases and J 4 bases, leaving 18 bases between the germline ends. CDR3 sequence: CAWSVDWAGLGYGYTF. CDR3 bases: TGTGCCTGGAGTGTAGATTGGGCAGGGCTGGGCTATGGCTACACCTTC.

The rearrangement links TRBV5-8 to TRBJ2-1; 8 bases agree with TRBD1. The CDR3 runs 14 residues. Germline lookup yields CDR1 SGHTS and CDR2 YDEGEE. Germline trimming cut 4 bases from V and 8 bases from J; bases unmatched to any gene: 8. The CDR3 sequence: CASSHGQGWDEQFF. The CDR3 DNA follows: TGTGCCAGCAGCCACGGACAGGGCTGGGATGAGCAGTTCTTC.

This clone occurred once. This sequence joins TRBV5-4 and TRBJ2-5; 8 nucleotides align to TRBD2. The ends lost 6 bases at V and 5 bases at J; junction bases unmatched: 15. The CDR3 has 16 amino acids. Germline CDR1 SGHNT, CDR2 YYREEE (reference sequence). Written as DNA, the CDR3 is TGTGCCAGCACGACCGGGGGGCGGGGGGTCGTGGAGACCCAGTACTTC. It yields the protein CASTTGGRGVVETQYF.

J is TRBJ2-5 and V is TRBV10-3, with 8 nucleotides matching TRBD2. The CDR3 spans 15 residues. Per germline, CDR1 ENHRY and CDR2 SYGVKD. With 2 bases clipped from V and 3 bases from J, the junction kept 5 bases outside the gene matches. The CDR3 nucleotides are TGTGCCATCAGTGAGCATAGCGGGGACAAAGAGACCCAGTACTTC. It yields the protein CAISEHSGDKETQYF.

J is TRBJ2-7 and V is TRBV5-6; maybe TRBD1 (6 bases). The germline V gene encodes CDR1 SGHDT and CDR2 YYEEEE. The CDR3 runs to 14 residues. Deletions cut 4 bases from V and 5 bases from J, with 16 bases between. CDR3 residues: CASSQSYRAHEQYF. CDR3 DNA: TGTGCCAGCAGCCAGAGTTACAGGGCCCACGAGCAGTACTTC.

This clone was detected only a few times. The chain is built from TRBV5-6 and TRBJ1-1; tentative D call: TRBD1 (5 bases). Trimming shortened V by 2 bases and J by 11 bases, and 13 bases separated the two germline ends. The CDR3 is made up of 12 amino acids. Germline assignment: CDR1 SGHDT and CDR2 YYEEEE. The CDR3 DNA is TGTGCCAGCAGCTTTACGATGGCAGGGGCTTTCTTT. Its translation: CASSFTMAGAFF.

Here the CDR3 DNA reads TGTGCCTGGAGTGTGGGGCCAGGCCGAGGGGGCTACACCTTC. This codes for CAWSVGPGRGGYTF. This sequence joins TRBV30 and TRBJ1-2, with D possibly matching TRBD1 (5 bases). Germline loops: CDR1 GTSNPN, CDR2 SVGIG (reference sequence). The length of the CDR3 is 14 residues. V shed 0 bases and J shed 8 bases, with 16 bases lying between them.

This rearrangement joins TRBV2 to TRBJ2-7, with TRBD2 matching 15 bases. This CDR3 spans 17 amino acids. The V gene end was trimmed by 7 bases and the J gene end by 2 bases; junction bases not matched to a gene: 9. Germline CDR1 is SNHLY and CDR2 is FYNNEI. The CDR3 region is CASKGPGTSGGPYEQYF. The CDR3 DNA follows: TGTGCCAGCAAGGGGCCCGGGACTAGCGGGGGGCCCTACGAGCAGTACTTC.

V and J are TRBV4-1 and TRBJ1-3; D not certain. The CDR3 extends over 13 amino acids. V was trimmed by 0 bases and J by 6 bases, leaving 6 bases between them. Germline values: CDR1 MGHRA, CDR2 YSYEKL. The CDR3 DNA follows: TGCGCCAGCAGCCAAGAACACGTAAACACCATATATTTT. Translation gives CASSQEHVNTIYF.

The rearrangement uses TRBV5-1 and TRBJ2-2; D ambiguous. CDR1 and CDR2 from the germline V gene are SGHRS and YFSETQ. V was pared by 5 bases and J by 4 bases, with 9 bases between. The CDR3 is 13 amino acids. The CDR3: CASRPHTTGELFF. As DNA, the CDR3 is TGCGCCAGCAGACCTCATACCACCGGGGAGCTGTTTTTT.

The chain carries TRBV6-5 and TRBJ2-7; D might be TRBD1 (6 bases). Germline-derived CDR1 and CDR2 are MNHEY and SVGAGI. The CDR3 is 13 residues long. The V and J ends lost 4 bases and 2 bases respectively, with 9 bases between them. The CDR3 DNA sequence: TGTGCCAGCAGTTCAGGGGTCCCCTACGAGCAGTACTTC. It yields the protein CASSSGVPYEQYF.